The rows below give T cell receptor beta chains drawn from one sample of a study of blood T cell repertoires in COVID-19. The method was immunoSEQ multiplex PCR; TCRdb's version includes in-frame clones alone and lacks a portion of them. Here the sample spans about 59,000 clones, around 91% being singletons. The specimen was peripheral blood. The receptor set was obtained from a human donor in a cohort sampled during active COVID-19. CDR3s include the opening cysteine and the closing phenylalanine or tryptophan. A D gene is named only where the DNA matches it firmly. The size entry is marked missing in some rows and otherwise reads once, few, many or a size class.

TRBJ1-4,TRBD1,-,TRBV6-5,CATGQGGREKLFF,TGTGCCACCGGACAGGGGGGAAGGGAAAAACTGTTTTTT
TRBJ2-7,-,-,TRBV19,CASSIGQGRPYEQYF,TGTGCCAGTAGTATAGGGCAGGGGCGCCCCTACGAGCAGTACTTC
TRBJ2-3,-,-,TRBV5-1,CASSLGSLDTQYF,TGCGCCAGCAGCTTGGGCAGTTTAGATACGCAGTATTTT
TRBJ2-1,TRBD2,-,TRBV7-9,CASSRTSGSTEQFF,TGTGCCAGCAGCCGGACTAGCGGGAGCACTGAGCAGTTCTTC
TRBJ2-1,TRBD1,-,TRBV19,CASSTPVGTGGYNEQFF,TGTGCCAGTAGTACGCCGGTCGGGACAGGGGGGTACAATGAGCAGTTCTTC
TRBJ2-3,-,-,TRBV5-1,CASLPGAGGTDTQYF,TGCGCCAGCCTACCGGGGGCGGGAGGCACAGATACGCAGTATTTT
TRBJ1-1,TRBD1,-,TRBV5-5,CASTLQGARAEAFF,TGTGCCAGCACCTTACAGGGGGCAAGAGCTGAAGCTTTCTTT
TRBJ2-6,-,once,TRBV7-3,CASSMRARNDGANVLTF,TGTGCCAGCAGCATGCGGGCACGAAATGATGGGGCCAACGTCCTGACTTTC
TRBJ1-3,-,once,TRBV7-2,CASSSGQSLGNTIYF,TGTGCCAGCAGCTCAGGACAGTCCCTGGGAAACACCATATATTTT
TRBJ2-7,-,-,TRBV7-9,CASSLIGGAPYEQYF,TGTGCCAGCAGCTTAATTGGGGGGGCTCCCTACGAGCAGTACTTC
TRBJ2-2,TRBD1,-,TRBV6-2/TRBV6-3,CASSYSRGRPTGELFF,TGTGCCAGCAGTTACTCTAGGGGGCGGCCGACCGGGGAGCTGTTTTTT
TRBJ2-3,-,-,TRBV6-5,CASRMGSITDTQYF,TGTGCCAGCAGGATGGGCAGCATCACAGATACGCAGTATTTT
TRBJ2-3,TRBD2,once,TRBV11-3,CASSTRGPSGRLADTQYF,TGTGCCAGCAGCACGCGGGGGCCTAGCGGGAGATTGGCAGATACGCAGTATTTT
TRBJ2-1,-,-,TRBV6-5,CASRLLREQFF,TGTGCCAGCAGACTACTTAGAGAGCAGTTCTTC
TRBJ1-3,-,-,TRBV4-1,CASSQVWTKENTIYF,TGCGCCAGCAGCCAAGTCTGGACTAAGGAAAACACCATATATTTT
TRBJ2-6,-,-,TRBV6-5,CASKWPGANVLTF,TGTGCCAGCAAATGGCCCGGGGCCAACGTCCTGACTTTC
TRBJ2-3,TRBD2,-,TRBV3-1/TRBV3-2,CASSQNGAGGFDTQYF,TGTGCCAGCAGCCAAAACGGAGCGGGGGGTTTCGATACGCAGTATTTT
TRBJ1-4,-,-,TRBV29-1,CSGYTANEKLFF,TGCAGCGGATATACGGCTAATGAAAAACTGTTTTTT
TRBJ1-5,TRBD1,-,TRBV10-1,CASSGRQGVDSNQPQHF,TGCGCCAGCAGTGGTAGACAGGGCGTAGATAGCAATCAGCCCCAGCATTTT
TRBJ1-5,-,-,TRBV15,CATSRVGGGNQPQHF,TGTGCCACCAGCAGAGTTGGGGGCGGGAATCAGCCCCAGCATTTT
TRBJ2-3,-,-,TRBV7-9,CASTLTGSTDTQYF,TGTGCCAGCACCCTCACAGGGAGCACAGATACGCAGTATTTT
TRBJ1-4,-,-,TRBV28,CASSSPRGEEKLFF,TGTGCCAGCAGCTCCCCCAGGGGCGAGGAAAAACTGTTTTTT
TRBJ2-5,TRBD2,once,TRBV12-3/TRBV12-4,CASSLGLAEYF,TGTGCCAGCAGTTTAGGTCTAGCGGAGTACTTC
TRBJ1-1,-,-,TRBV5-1,CASSLGQPNTEAFF,TGCGCCAGCAGCTTGGGACAGCCGAACACTGAAGCTTTCTTT
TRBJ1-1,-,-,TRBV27,CASSLAGFLGTEAFF,TGTGCCAGCAGTTTGGCAGGGTTTTTAGGGACTGAAGCTTTCTTT
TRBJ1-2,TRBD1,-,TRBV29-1,CSVEARGGGYGYTF,TGCAGCGTTGAAGCTCGAGGGGGCGGCTATGGCTACACCTTC
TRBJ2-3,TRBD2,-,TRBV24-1,CATSDLSGSTDTQYF,TGTGCCACCAGTGACTTGAGCGGGAGTACAGATACGCAGTATTTT
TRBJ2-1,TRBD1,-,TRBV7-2,CASSVDRGANEQFF,TGTGCCAGCAGCGTCGACAGGGGGGCTAATGAGCAGTTCTTC
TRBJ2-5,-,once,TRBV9,CASSVAVVQETQYF,TGTGCCAGCAGCGTAGCGGTGGTACAAGAGACCCAGTACTTC
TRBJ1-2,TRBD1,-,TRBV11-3,CASSIRGYHGYTF,TGTGCCAGCAGTATCAGGGGGTATCACGGCTACACCTTC
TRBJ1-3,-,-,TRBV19,CASSIMSVSGNTIYF,TGTGCCAGTAGTATTATGTCGGTCTCTGGAAACACCATATATTTT
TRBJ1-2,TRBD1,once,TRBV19,CASGQGDEGYTF,TGTGCCAGTGGACAGGGGGATGAGGGCTACACCTTC
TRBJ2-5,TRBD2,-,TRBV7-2,CASSSALLAGGQETQYF,TGTGCCAGCAGCTCCGCACTACTAGCGGGGGGACAAGAGACCCAGTACTTC
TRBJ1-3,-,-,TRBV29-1,CSVGRGGNTIYF,TGCAGCGTTGGTAGGGGCGGAAACACCATATATTTT
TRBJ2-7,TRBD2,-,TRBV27,CASSPGLAGVYEQYF,TGTGCCAGCAGTCCCGGACTAGCAGGGGTCTACGAGCAGTACTTC
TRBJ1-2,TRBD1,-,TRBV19,CASRGTGQIYGYTF,TGTGCCAGTAGGGGGACAGGGCAGATCTATGGCTACACCTTC
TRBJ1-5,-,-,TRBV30,CAWNRQSNQPQHF,TGTGCCTGGAACCGACAGAGCAATCAGCCCCAGCATTTT
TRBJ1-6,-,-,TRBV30,CAWSPGSNSPLHF,TGTGCCTGGAGCCCCGGGAGTAATTCACCCCTCCACTTT
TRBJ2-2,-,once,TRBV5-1,CASTPAGVGTGELFF,TGCGCCAGCACCCCGGCCGGGGTTGGTACCGGGGAGCTGTTTTTT
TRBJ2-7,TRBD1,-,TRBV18,CASSLQGSYEQYF,TGTGCCAGCTCATTACAGGGGTCCTACGAGCAGTACTTC
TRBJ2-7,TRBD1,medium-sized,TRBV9,CASTPGQGEPGEQYF,TGTGCCAGCACCCCGGGACAGGGGGAGCCGGGCGAGCAGTACTTC
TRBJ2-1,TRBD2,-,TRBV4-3,CASSPRRAVLASSGGEGEQFF,TGCGCCAGCAGCCCCCGACGGGCGGTTCTAGCATCTAGCGGGGGGGAAGGTGAGCAGTTCTTC
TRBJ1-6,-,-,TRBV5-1,CASSLDTAQISYNSPLHF,TGCGCCAGCAGCTTGGATACCGCACAGATCTCCTATAATTCACCCCTCCACTTT
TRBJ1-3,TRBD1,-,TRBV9,CASNVTGGGGNTIYF,TGTGCCAGCAACGTTACAGGGGGCGGAGGAAACACCATATATTTT
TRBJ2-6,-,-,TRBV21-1,CASSSQYRGSGANVLTF,TGTGCCAGCAGCAGTCAATACAGGGGGTCTGGGGCCAACGTCCTGACTTTC
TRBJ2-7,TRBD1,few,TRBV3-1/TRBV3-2,CASSRRDSRPEQYF,TGTGCCAGCAGCCGCCGGGACAGCCGCCCCGAGCAGTACTTC
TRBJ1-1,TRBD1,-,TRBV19,CASSTRDRAFF,TGTGCCAGTAGTACACGGGACAGAGCTTTCTTT
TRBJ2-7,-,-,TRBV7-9,CASSLAYSGTQYEQYF,TGTGCCAGCAGCTTAGCCTACTCCGGGACACAATACGAGCAGTACTTC
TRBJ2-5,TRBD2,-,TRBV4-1,CASSQAQAGGPQYF,TGCGCCAGCAGCCAAGCTCAAGCGGGGGGGCCTCAGTACTTC
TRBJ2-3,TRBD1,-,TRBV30,CAWSVTGTGPTDTQYF,TGTGCCTGGAGTGTAACCGGGACAGGACCCACAGATACGCAGTATTTT